The 7 T cell receptor beta chains presented below share a single source sample, sequenced in a study of PD-L1 blockade in urothelial cancer. The data were produced by immunoSEQ multiplex PCR, yet TCRdb's version contains in-frame clones alone and is incomplete. The table has about 44,000 clones, roughly 86% seen once. The sample here was PBMCs, taken around atezolizumab (anti-PD-L1) treatment. These receptors came from a man between 65 and 80 years old with urothelial cancer.

V gene TRBV6-5 combines with J gene TRBJ2-1; maybe TRBD1 (6 bases). CDR1 and CDR2 from the germline V gene are MNHEY and SVGAGI. Trimming took 0 bases from V and 2 from J, leaving 11 bases between them. The CDR3 totals 16 residues. The CDR3 region has the DNA TGTGCCAGCAGTTACTCAGAGGGGGTCCCCTACAATGAGCAGTTCTTC. Translation gives CASSYSEGVPYNEQFF.

The genes are TRBV5-6 and TRBJ2-3, with TRBD1 as a possible D gene (6 bases). Germline V gene sequence: CDR1 SGHDT, CDR2 YYEEEE. The V gene lost 5 bases and the J gene lost 5 bases, with 18 bases spanning the gap. There are 15 residues in the CDR3. CDR3 nucleotides: TGTGCCAGCAGTCCGAGTGGGGGCGCATTAGATACGCAGTATTTT. The encoded protein is CASSPSGGALDTQYF.

The V gene is TRBV28, the J gene TRBJ1-1; TRBD1 agrees at 8 bases. This CDR3 is built from 13 residues. The germline V gene has CDR1 MDHEN and CDR2 SYDVKM. With V trimmed by 5 bases and J by 7 bases, 6 bases remained unmatched. This CDR3 reads CASSLPGGNEAFF. CDR3 in DNA: TGTGCCAGCAGTCTCCCAGGGGGCAATGAAGCTTTCTTT.

The V gene is TRBV28, the J gene TRBJ2-1; 9 bases align to TRBD2. V was pared by 4 bases and J by 0 bases, with 22 bases of the junction left unmatched. Germline V gives CDR1 MDHEN, CDR2 SYDVKM. This CDR3 has 22 residues. CDR3 sequence reads: CASSSHFGSGSSPGGSYNEQFF. The CDR3 DNA follows: TGTGCCAGCAGTTCCCACTTCGGTAGCGGGAGTTCCCCTGGTGGCTCCTACAATGAGCAGTTCTTC.

CDR3 residues: CASSYTGLAGGNEQFF. The CDR3 DNA follows: TGTGCCAGCAGTTACACGGGACTAGCGGGAGGAAATGAGCAGTTCTTC. V usage is TRBV6-5 and J usage is TRBJ2-1; 15 bases are a match to TRBD2. CDR3 length: 16 amino acids. The J segment lost 7 bases and the V segment lost 2 bases, leaving 3 bases of the junction unmatched. Germline V gives CDR1 MNHEY, CDR2 SVGAGI.

The rearrangement links TRBV27 to TRBJ2-1, with D unresolved. The CDR3 covers 12 residues. In germline, CDR1 is MNHEY, CDR2 SMNVEV (reference sequence). The ends were cut back, 3 bases at V and 4 bases at J, with 4 bases in the middle. The CDR3, as DNA: TGTGCCAGCAGTTTTTCGTACAATGAGCAGTTCTTC. It specifies CASSFSYNEQFF.

The J gene is TRBJ2-5, the V gene TRBV14, with 10 positions matching TRBD2. The CDR3 spans 13 residues. The germline CDR1 and CDR2 sequences are SGHDN and FVKESK. Losses at the gene ends were 0 bases for V and 12 bases for J; bases not matched to a gene: 4. The CDR3 DNA is TGTGCCAGCAGCCAAGACTTGGGGACTAGCGAGTACTTC. Translation gives CASSQDLGTSEYF.